This is a list of T cell receptor beta chains from one sample in a study of blood T cells in healthy people across ages. TCRdb independently ran MiXCR on the 5' RACE reads; one entry per CDR3 protein. The sample holds about 640,000 distinct CDR3 sequences, 58% seen once. Material: blood. The receptors derive from a man aged 55 to 69 in good health. The CDR3 runs from the conserved cysteine through the conserved F or W. The order of the fields is clone size, CDR3 length, J gene, V gene, D gene, CDR3 DNA, CDR3 protein. The D gene is left open where the match is weak. Clone size is given for some rows only: seen once, a few or many times, or a class if the clone is expanded.

>few|13|TRBJ2-1|TRBV4-1|TRBD2
TGCGCCAGCAGCTCCCGGGGGGGCTTTGAGCAGTTCTTC
CASSSRGGFEQFF
>NA|13|TRBJ1-2|TRBV6-5|NA
TGTGCCAGCAGTCGGGAGGGGAACTATGGCTACACCTTC
CASSREGNYGYTF
>NA|16|TRBJ2-5|TRBV4-2|TRBD2
TGTGCCACCAGCACCTGGGTTAGCGGGGAGCAAGAGACCCAGTACTTC
CATSTWVSGEQETQYF
>NA|13|TRBJ2-1|TRBV10-3|TRBD2
TGTGCCACCAGCCTAGCGGGGGGTGATGAGCAGTTCTTC
CATSLAGGDEQFF
>NA|15|TRBJ1-2|TRBV28|TRBD1
TGTGCCAGCAGCTTACCGGGACAGGGGAGTAGGGGCTACACCTTC
CASSLPGQGSRGYTF
>NA|15|TRBJ2-7|TRBV5-1|NA
TGCGCCAGCAGCATAGGGGTTGGGTCCTACAATGAGCAGTACTTC
CASSIGVGSYNEQYF
>NA|15|TRBJ1-1|TRBV28|NA
TGTGCCAGCACTTCATCGGGGGCAGGGAACACTGAAGCTTTCTTT
CASTSSGAGNTEAFF
>NA|13|TRBJ2-5|TRBV28|TRBD2
TGTGCCAGCACCGGGAGGGTTGGAGAGACCCAGTACTTC
CASTGRVGETQYF
>few|14|TRBJ2-7|TRBV7-2|NA
TGTGCCAGCAGTTTCAACAGGGACGTCCACGAGCAGTACTTC
CASSFNRDVHEQYF
>few|13|TRBJ2-4|TRBV6-5|NA
TGTGCCAGCAGCCCCAATGGCAAAAACATTCAGTACTTC
CASSPNGKNIQYF
>NA|16|TRBJ1-4|TRBV20-1|NA
TGCAGTGCCGTCGCGCGCTCCGGGACCGTGAATGAAAAACTGTTTTTT
CSAVARSGTVNEKLFF
>few|16|TRBJ2-1|TRBV29-1|TRBD2
TGCAGCGTTGTTGGGACTAGCGGGTCAACCTACAATGAGCAGTTCTTC
CSVVGTSGSTYNEQFF
>NA|14|TRBJ2-2|TRBV5-1|NA
TGCGCCAGCAGCTTGGCTGTAGGGGCCGGGGAGCTGTTTTTT
CASSLAVGAGELFF
>NA|18|TRBJ2-7|TRBV4-2|TRBD2
TGTGCCAGCAGCCCCCGCTGGACTAGCGGGGTCCGGACCTACGAGCAGTACTTC
CASSPRWTSGVRTYEQYF
>few|14|TRBJ1-2|TRBV7-2|NA
TGTGCCAGCAGCTTAACAGAGACACTGTATGGCTACACCTTC
CASSLTETLYGYTF
>few|13|TRBJ1-1|TRBV7-9|NA
TGTGCCAGCAGCTCTTACACGGACACTGAAGCTTTCTTT
CASSSYTDTEAFF
>few|14|TRBJ2-5|TRBV5-1|NA
TGCGCCAGCAGCTTGGAGGGGCGCCAAGAGACCCAGTACTTC
CASSLEGRQETQYF
>few|13|TRBJ2-5|TRBV29-1|TRBD1
TGCAGCCCCGTCACAGGGGGAGCCGAGACCCAGTACTTC
CSPVTGGAETQYF
>NA|13|TRBJ2-7|TRBV7-9|NA
TGTGCCAGCAGCCGAGACAGAATTGGGGAGCAGTACTTC
CASSRDRIGEQYF
>NA|12|TRBJ2-5|TRBV5-6|NA
TGTGCCAGCAGCCTACCTCTGGGGGGCCAGTACTTC
CASSLPLGGQYF
>NA|13|TRBJ2-7|TRBV5-1|TRBD1
TGCGCCAGCTCGGGACAGGACTCCTACGAGCAGTACTTC
CASSGQDSYEQYF
>NA|15|TRBJ1-1|TRBV5-1|NA
TGCGCCAGCAGCTTGGAAGTGCCAGGCCCCTCTGAAGCTTTCTTT
CASSLEVPGPSEAFF
>NA|14|TRBJ2-7|TRBV27|NA
TGTGCCAGCAGTTTCAGACAGAGAGGCTACGAGCAGTACTTC
CASSFRQRGYEQYF
>NA|15|TRBJ2-3|TRBV5-1|TRBD2
TGCGCCAGCAGCTTGGCACTAGCGGGGGGTGATACGCAGTATTTT
CASSLALAGGDTQYF
>NA|13|TRBJ2-5|TRBV12-3/TRBV12-4|NA
TGTGCCAGCAGTGCGGACACAAAAGAGACCCAGTACTTC
CASSADTKETQYF
>few|15|TRBJ1-6|TRBV18|NA
TGTGCCAGCTCACCAGAGGGAATCGGAAATTCACCCCTCCACTTT
CASSPEGIGNSPLHF
>NA|16|TRBJ1-6|TRBV9|NA
TGTGCCAGCAGCGTAGGGGCAGGGCCCTCTAATTCACCCCTCCACTTT
CASSVGAGPSNSPLHF
>NA|16|TRBJ1-1|TRBV5-6|NA
TGTGCCAGCAGCTTGGAAGTAGGGTTCATGAACACTGAAGCTTTCTTT
CASSLEVGFMNTEAFF
>NA|15|TRBJ1-2|TRBV21-1|NA
TGTGCCAGCAGGAAGGGGGCAGGAGTTCCTTATGGCTACACCTTC
CASRKGAGVPYGYTF